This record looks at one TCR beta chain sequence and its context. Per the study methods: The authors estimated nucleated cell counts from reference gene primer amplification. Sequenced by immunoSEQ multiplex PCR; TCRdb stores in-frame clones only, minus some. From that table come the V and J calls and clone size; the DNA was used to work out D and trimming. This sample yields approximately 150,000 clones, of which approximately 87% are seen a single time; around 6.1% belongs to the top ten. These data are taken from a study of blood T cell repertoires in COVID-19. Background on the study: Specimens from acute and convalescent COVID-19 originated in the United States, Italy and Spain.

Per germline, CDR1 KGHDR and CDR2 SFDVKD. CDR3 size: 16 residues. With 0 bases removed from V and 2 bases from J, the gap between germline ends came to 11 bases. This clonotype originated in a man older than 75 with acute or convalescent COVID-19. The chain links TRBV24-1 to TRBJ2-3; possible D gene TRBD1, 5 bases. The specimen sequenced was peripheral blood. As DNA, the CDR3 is TGTGCCACCAGTGATTTGGGGCAGGGATCCACAGATACGCAGTATTTT. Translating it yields CATSDLGQGSTDTQYF.